Listed below are T cell receptor beta chains from one sample, sequenced in a study of T cell repertoires in cytomegalovirus infection. TCRdb reprocessed the reads via MiXCR and lists one record per CDR3 protein. Altogether some 700,000 distinct CDR3 sequences are present, approximately 34% being singletons, with the ten largest covering around 2.8%. Sequenced sample: PBMCs. These receptors all stem from a human donor in good health (CMV status not recorded). Some clones in this sample may be carry-over from other donors' samples. CDR3s include the opening cysteine and the closing phenylalanine or tryptophan.

j_gene,v_gene,CDR3aa
TRBJ2-5,TRBV2,CASSDRGGWETQYF
TRBJ2-1,TRBV9,CASSVVQGQSNEQFF
TRBJ1-4,TRBV5-1,CASSSGPGSNEKLFF
TRBJ2-7,TRBV27,CASGGLAGGSEQYF
TRBJ2-4,TRBV5-6,CASSLGDPNIQYF
TRBJ1-6,TRBV9,CASSVLTANSPLHF
TRBJ2-2,TRBV6-5,CASSYLETPPGELFF
TRBJ1-2,TRBV6-1,CASTGGGGAPFGYTF
TRBJ2-5,TRBV4-2,CASSQGSEETQYF
TRBJ2-7,TRBV4-2,CASSLTPGLGGEQYF
TRBJ1-1,TRBV29-1,CSVDNRGTEAFF
TRBJ2-7,TRBV4-1,CASSPLVGTYEQYF
TRBJ2-7,TRBV7-8,CASSFGAGDTYEQYF
TRBJ2-3,TRBV7-2,CASSLGASGTDTQYF
TRBJ2-1,TRBV28,CASSLLADEQFF
TRBJ2-1,TRBV9,CASSVGQALWNEQFF
TRBJ2-1,TRBV18,CASSPLSGVAGNNEQFF
TRBJ2-3,TRBV7-6,CASSLGWRASTDTQYF
TRBJ2-1,TRBV4-1,CASSQNPRPGQGYDEQFF
TRBJ2-1,TRBV24-1,CATSPFGTSAYNEQFF
TRBJ1-5,TRBV10-3,CAISSGQGAYQASQPQHF
TRBJ1-1,TRBV19,CASSISANTEAFF
TRBJ2-7,TRBV7-9,CASSLDLGQGTYEQYF
TRBJ2-1,TRBV14,CASSREFLGARYNEQFF
TRBJ2-7,TRBV19,CATTRRAGRDHEQYF
TRBJ1-1,TRBV7-6,CASSSGQINTEAFF
TRBJ1-5,TRBV19,CASSPLRLVSNQPQHF
TRBJ2-1,TRBV6-1,CASSRTGGIEFF
TRBJ1-6,TRBV3-1,CASSQERAGRSPLHF
TRBJ1-1,TRBV14,CASSQPGGTEAFF
TRBJ2-7,TRBV2,CAGGLSGTHYEQYF
TRBJ1-4,TRBV7-2,CASSFRTKDEKLFF
TRBJ2-5,TRBV29-1,CSVDRRGRETQYF
TRBJ1-1,TRBV6-2/TRBV6-3,CASSYSWGGNTEAFF
TRBJ1-5,TRBV7-6,CASSLAPPIGGGNQPQHF
TRBJ1-2,TRBV10-3,CAISERGQPSYGYTF
TRBJ2-2,TRBV10-3,CAIKSDRANTGELFF
TRBJ2-4,TRBV20-1,CSAPGSGAKNIQYF
TRBJ1-5,TRBV20-1,CSAREGAGTRYSNQPQHF
TRBJ2-7,TRBV10-3,CAISESFGLAREQYF
TRBJ2-1,TRBV5-6,CASSFDRGAYNEQFF
TRBJ2-7,TRBV28,CASSYTLFSYEQYF
TRBJ1-3,TRBV12-3/TRBV12-4,CASSLKSIYRNTIYF
TRBJ2-5,TRBV28,CASSLDREWETQYF
TRBJ1-1,TRBV5-3,CASSPRQGAVNTEAFF
TRBJ1-5,TRBV7-8,CASSLSSYQPQHF
TRBJ2-2,TRBV4-1,CASSQLAGGPSYNTGELFF
TRBJ1-3,TRBV7-4,CASSPVDRSSGNTIYF
TRBJ1-1,TRBV20-1,CSAYSLGTGGWNTEAFF
TRBJ2-6,TRBV7-2,CASSPDISGANVLTF
TRBJ1-3,TRBV5-4,CASSFGQGRAGNTIYF
TRBJ2-7,TRBV25-1,CASSEQGTGAPYEQYF
TRBJ2-2,TRBV9,CASSVEGATIGELFF
TRBJ1-5,TRBV12-3/TRBV12-4,CASSSFSTQGNQPQHF